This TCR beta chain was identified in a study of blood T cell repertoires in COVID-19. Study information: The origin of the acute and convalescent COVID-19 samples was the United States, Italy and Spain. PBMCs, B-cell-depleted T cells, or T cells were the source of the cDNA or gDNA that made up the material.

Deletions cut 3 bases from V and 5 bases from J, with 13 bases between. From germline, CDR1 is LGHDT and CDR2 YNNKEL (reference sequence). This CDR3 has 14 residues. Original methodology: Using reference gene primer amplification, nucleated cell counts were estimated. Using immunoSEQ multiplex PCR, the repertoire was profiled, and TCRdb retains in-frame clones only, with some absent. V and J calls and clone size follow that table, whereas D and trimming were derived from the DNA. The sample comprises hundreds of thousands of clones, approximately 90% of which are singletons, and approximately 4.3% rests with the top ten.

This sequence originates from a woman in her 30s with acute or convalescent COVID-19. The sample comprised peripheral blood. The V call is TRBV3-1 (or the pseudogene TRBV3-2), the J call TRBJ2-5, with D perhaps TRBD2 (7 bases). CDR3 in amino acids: CASSQGGLFETQYF. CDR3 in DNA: TGTGCCAGCAGCCAGGGGGGGCTTTTTGAGACCCAGTACTTC.